The rows below give T cell receptor beta chains drawn from one sample of a study of radiotherapy plus CTLA-4 blockade in lung cancer. Clones were sequenced by immunoSEQ multiplex PCR, and TCRdb holds only the in-frame ones, with some missing. The sample has roughly 85,000 clones; about 87% are singletons. The sequencing used peripheral blood, collected from a patient treated with radiotherapy plus ipilimumab. The receptors shown here come from a human donor with non-small cell lung cancer that progressed on radiotherapy plus ipilimumab. Both conserved end residues are part of each CDR3. Each record gives: J gene, V gene, CDR3 length, clone size, D gene, CDR3 protein, CDR3 DNA. The D gene is left open where the match is weak. Clone size appears in some rows only: once, few, many, or a class for an expanded clone.

>TRBJ1-3|TRBV29-1|14|NA|NA
CSVDKGGSGNTIYF
TGCAGCGTTGACAAGGGGGGCTCTGGAAACACCATATATTTT
>TRBJ2-1|TRBV10-3|15|NA|NA
CAISESGLEGGEQFF
TGTGCCATCAGTGAGAGTGGGCTAGAAGGCGGTGAGCAGTTCTTC
>TRBJ1-5|TRBV5-1|13|NA|NA
CASSWNSNQPQHF
TGCGCCAGCAGCTGGAATAGCAATCAGCCCCAGCATTTT
>TRBJ1-2|TRBV7-6|15|NA|TRBD1
CASSLGGGANYGYTF
TGTGCCAGCAGCTTAGGAGGGGGCGCTAACTATGGCTACACCTTC
>TRBJ1-4|TRBV5-4|15|once|NA
CASSLVEEQSEKLFF
TGTGCCAGCAGCTTGGTGGAGGAGCAGTCAGAAAAACTGTTTTTT
>TRBJ2-3|TRBV7-3|15|few|TRBD1
CASSSGGAGTDTQYF
TGTGCCAGCAGCTCAGGGGGCGCGGGCACAGATACGCAGTATTTT
>TRBJ2-7|TRBV7-2|15|NA|NA
CASSYSGSEGLEQYF
TGTGCCAGCAGCTACTCGGGCTCCGAAGGGCTCGAGCAGTACTTC
>TRBJ2-5|TRBV5-1|15|NA|TRBD2
CASSLGLASQETQYF
TGCGCCAGCAGCTTGGGACTAGCTTCCCAAGAGACCCAGTACTTC
>TRBJ1-2|TRBV5-1|15|NA|NA
CASSSNPTANYGYTF
TGCGCCAGCAGTTCCAACCCCACCGCTAACTATGGCTACACCTTC
>TRBJ1-5|TRBV5-5|15|NA|TRBD1
CASSLFSTGDQPQHF
TGTGCCAGCAGCTTGTTTTCGACAGGGGATCAGCCCCAGCATTTT
>TRBJ1-2|TRBV5-1|16|NA|TRBD1
CASSSLDRGRGYGYTF
TGCGCCAGCAGCTCACTGGACAGGGGACGCGGCTATGGCTACACCTTC